These 15 T cell receptor beta chains came from one sample sequenced in a study of blood T cell repertoires in COVID-19. Assay used: immunoSEQ multiplex PCR; TCRdb lists only in-frame clones, some missing. The sample gives 200,000 or so clones, 70% to 90% of which show up once; roughly a tenth is in the top ten. The specimen sequenced was PBMCs or T cells enriched from blood (not recorded which). The source of these receptors is a man aged 25-40 years who had recovered from COVID-19.

This chain links TRBV28 with TRBJ2-7; 10 nucleotides agree with TRBD2. J lost 1 base, V lost 6 bases, and 15 bases had no gene match. Germline lookup yields CDR1 MDHEN and CDR2 SYDVKM. The CDR3 extends over 18 amino acids. The CDR3, as DNA: TGTGCCAGCAGCAAGGGACAGTTACTTAGCGGGAGGTCCTACGAGCAGTACTTC. The encoded protein is CASSKGQLLSGRSYEQYF.

The J gene is TRBJ2-1, the V gene TRBV6-2 or TRBV6-3, with 9 bases lining up with TRBD1. The CDR3 is made up of 15 amino acids. V lost 4 bases to trimming and J lost 2 bases; unmatched junction nucleotides: 3. The V gene's germline CDR1 is MNHEY and CDR2 SVGEGT. This CDR3 reads CASSSRDRAYNEQFF. The CDR3 region has the DNA TGTGCCAGCAGTTCCCGGGACAGGGCCTACAATGAGCAGTTCTTC.

This chain links TRBV11-2 with TRBJ1-4; D is unclear. Germline CDR1 reads SGHAT; CDR2 reads FQNNGV. With 0 bases removed from V and 7 bases from J, the gap between germline ends came to 15 bases. The CDR3 has 16 amino acids. The CDR3 protein is CASSLDRTRGLEKLFF. The CDR3 DNA reads as TGTGCCAGCAGCTTAGATCGTACAAGAGGGCTTGAAAAACTGTTTTTT.

V and J are TRBV5-4 and TRBJ1-1; TRBD1 matches at 9 bases. This CDR3 comprises 14 residues. J was trimmed by 5 bases and V by 4 bases; bases with no gene match: 6. Germline V gene lookup returns CDR1 SGHNT and CDR2 YYREEE (reference sequence). Here the CDR3 reads CASSANRGRTEAFF. The CDR3 DNA reads as TGTGCCAGCAGCGCAAACAGGGGGCGAACTGAAGCTTTCTTT.

V and J are TRBV5-6 and TRBJ2-1, with D maybe TRBD2 (6 bases). CDR1 and CDR2 from the germline V gene are SGHDT and YYEEEE. Trimming removed 4 bases from V and 12 bases from J, with 14 bases in between. The CDR3 length is 12 residues. The CDR3: CASSAGGLTQFF. As DNA, the CDR3 is TGTGCCAGCAGCGCCGGGGGTCTGACGCAGTTCTTC. The full variable domain, in which reference TRBV5-6 and TRBJ2-1 provide the parts outside the CDR3, is DAGVTQSPTHLIKTRGQQVTLRCSPKSGHDTVSWYQQALGQGPQFIFQYYEEEERQRGNFPDRFSGHQFPNYSSELNVNALLLGDSALYLCASSAGGLTQFFGPGTRLTVL.

This clone appeared once. CDR3 loop: CASSFYTSAYEQYF. Here the CDR3 DNA reads TGTGCCAGCAGTTTTTATACGTCGGCCTACGAGCAGTACTTC. The chain joins TRBV27 to TRBJ2-7; D is ambiguous. The CDR3 is made up of 14 amino acids. Trimming removed 3 bases from V and 2 bases from J, with 11 bases in between. Germline CDR1 MNHEY, CDR2 SMNVEV (reference sequence).

CDR3 sequence: CASSLSRRVVGGHEQYF. The CDR3 nucleotides are TGTGCCAGCAGCTTAAGCCGCCGGGTTGTAGGCGGCCACGAGCAGTACTTC. The V and J genes are TRBV7-8 and TRBJ2-7, with no clear D. V lost 2 bases and J lost 5, with 22 bases in between. This CDR3 has 17 amino acids. Germline loops: CDR1 SGHVS, CDR2 FQNEAQ.

The V gene is TRBV7-9, the J gene TRBJ2-5, with a possible D match to TRBD2 (5 bases). Per germline, CDR1 SEHNR and CDR2 FQNEAQ (reference sequence). V was shortened by 0 bases and J by 4 bases, with 12 bases between the two germline ends. CDR3 length: 15 residues. CDR3: CASSLAPSSPETQYF. The CDR3 DNA sequence: TGTGCCAGCAGCTTAGCCCCGTCTAGCCCAGAGACCCAGTACTTC.

The chain combines TRBV10-2 with TRBJ2-7; D might be TRBD1 (7 bases). The CDR3 consists of 13 residues. In germline, CDR1 is WSHSY, CDR2 SAAADI. The V and J ends lost 6 bases and 5 bases respectively, with 14 bases between them. The CDR3 nucleotides read TGCGCCAGCAGGTTAGGGGGCGGGGACGAGCAGTACTTC. Its translation is CASRLGGGDEQYF.

The chain has TRBV5-1 and TRBJ1-4; D might be TRBD1 (5 bases). There are 14 residues in the CDR3. Germline CDR1 is SGHRS and CDR2 is YFSETQ. Trimming removed 3 bases at V and 6 bases at J, with 12 bases between. The CDR3 region has the DNA TGCGCCAGCAGCTCCGGGACTGCGGATGAAAAACTGTTTTTT. This translates into CASSSGTADEKLFF.

The rearrangement uses TRBV27 and TRBJ1-1; perhaps TRBD1 as D (6 bases). V was trimmed by 6 bases and J by 0 bases, leaving 8 bases between them. Germline values: CDR1 MNHEY, CDR2 SMNVEV (reference sequence). The CDR3 consists of 13 residues. DNA of the CDR3: TGTGCCAGCAGGGGACACCTGAACACTGAAGCTTTCTTT. Protein sequence: CASRGHLNTEAFF.

This clone appeared once. This chain uses TRBV4-2 with TRBJ2-7, with D maybe TRBD2 (6 bases). This CDR3 spans 16 amino acids. Trimming shortened V by 1 base and J by 4 bases, and 17 bases separated the two germline ends. Germline values: CDR1 LGHNA, CDR2 YNFKEQ. The CDR3 coding sequence is TGTGCCAGCAGCCAAGTAAGGCCGCGACTAGGATACGAGCAGTACTTC. Translating it yields CASSQVRPRLGYEQYF.

V usage is TRBV9 and J usage is TRBJ1-1; perhaps TRBD1 as D (5 bases). The CDR3 totals 14 residues. V was pared by 3 bases and J by 3 bases, with 12 bases between. The germline CDR1 and CDR2 sequences are SGDLS and YYNGEE. The CDR3 reads CASSAISGDTEAFF. Written as DNA, the CDR3 is TGTGCCAGCAGCGCAATATCGGGGGACACTGAAGCTTTCTTT. The full variable domain, completed using reference TRBV9 and TRBJ1-1, is DSGVTQTPKHLITATGQRVTLRCSPRSGDLSVYWYQQSLDQGLQFLIQYYNGEERAKGNILERFSAQQFPDLHSELNLSSLELGDSALYFCASSAISGDTEAFFGQGTRLTVV.

The chain uses TRBV9 and TRBJ1-2; 8 bases line up with TRBD1. The length of the CDR3 is 13 residues. The germline V gene has CDR1 SGDLS and CDR2 YYNGEE. V dropped 2 bases and J dropped 4; count of bases not matched to a gene: 1. The CDR3 loop reads CASSVDRGYGYTF. The CDR3 DNA reads as TGTGCCAGCAGCGTCGACAGGGGCTATGGCTACACCTTC. Together with reference TRBV9 and TRBJ1-2, the CDR3 gives the full variable domain: DSGVTQTPKHLITATGQRVTLRCSPRSGDLSVYWYQQSLDQGLQFLIQYYNGEERAKGNILERFSAQQFPDLHSELNLSSLELGDSALYFCASSVDRGYGYTFGSGTRLTVV.

The chain is built from TRBV10-3 and TRBJ2-7, with 9 bases matching TRBD1. V was pared by 11 bases and J by 3 bases, with 11 bases of the junction left unmatched. The CDR3 length is 14 residues. In germline, CDR1 is ENHRY, CDR2 SYGVKD. In DNA, the CDR3 is TGTGCCGCCTTACCGGGACAGGGAGTCTACGAGCAGTACTTC. Amino acids: CAALPGQGVYEQYF.